The clone carrying this T cell receptor beta chain was observed once. These data come from a study of control samples from healthy donors and cancer patients. This CDR3 region has 17 residues. V lost 0 bases and J lost 1, with 15 bases in between. CDR1 MDHEN and CDR2 SYDVKM come from the germline V gene. Method: immunoSEQ multiplex PCR; TCRdb's copy keeps in-frame clones and lacks some. Of tens of thousands of clones in the sample, 90% to 95% were seen once. Sequences were obtained from blood. The receptor comes from a man aged 25 to 40 in good health. V and J are TRBV28 and TRBJ1-1; D is perhaps TRBD1 (6 bases). The CDR3 loop reads CASSLWQGNGGNTEAFF. The CDR3 DNA is TGTGCCAGCAGTTTATGGCAGGGGAACGGGGGGAACACTGAAGCTTTCTTT.